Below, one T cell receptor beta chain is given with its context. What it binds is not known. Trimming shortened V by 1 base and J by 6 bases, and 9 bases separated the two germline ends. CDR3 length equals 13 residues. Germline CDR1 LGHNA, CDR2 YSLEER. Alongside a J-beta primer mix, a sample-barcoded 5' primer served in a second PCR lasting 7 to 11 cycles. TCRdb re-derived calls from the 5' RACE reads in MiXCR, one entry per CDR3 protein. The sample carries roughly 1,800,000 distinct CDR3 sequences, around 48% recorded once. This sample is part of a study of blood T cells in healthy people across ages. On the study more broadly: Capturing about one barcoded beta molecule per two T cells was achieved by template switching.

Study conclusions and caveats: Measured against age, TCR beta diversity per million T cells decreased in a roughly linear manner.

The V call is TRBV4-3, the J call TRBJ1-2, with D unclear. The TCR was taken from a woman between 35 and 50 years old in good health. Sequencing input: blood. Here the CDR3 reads CASSQGRENGYTF. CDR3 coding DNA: TGCGCCAGCAGCCAAGGGAGGGAGAATGGCTACACCTTC.